The T cell receptor (beta chain) described here comes from a study of shared clonotypes between healthy human individuals. Study-level points and caveats: The diversity represented, both genetic and in exposure history, was limited by few donors.

Each sample came from a Caucasian adult donor living in Nashville, Tennessee. Sequenced by immunoSEQ multiplex PCR; TCRdb stores in-frame clones only, minus some. The sample contains 400,000 to 550,000 clones, less than 80% of which appear only once. This clone was detected only a few times. What it binds is unknown. CDR1 is SGHAT, CDR2 FQNNGV, per germline. This CDR3 region has 17 residues. V gave up 3 bases and J gave up 6 bases; unmatched junction bases: 10. This receptor was identified in a woman aged 40-49 years in good health. Some clones in this sample may be carry-over from other donors' samples. This sequence joins TRBV11-2 and TRBJ2-1; 11 nucleotides align to TRBD2. Sequenced input: PBMCs. CDR3 amino acids: CASSFHTGLADSNEQFF. The CDR3 bases are TGTGCCAGCAGCTTTCACACGGGACTAGCGGACTCCAATGAGCAGTTCTTC.